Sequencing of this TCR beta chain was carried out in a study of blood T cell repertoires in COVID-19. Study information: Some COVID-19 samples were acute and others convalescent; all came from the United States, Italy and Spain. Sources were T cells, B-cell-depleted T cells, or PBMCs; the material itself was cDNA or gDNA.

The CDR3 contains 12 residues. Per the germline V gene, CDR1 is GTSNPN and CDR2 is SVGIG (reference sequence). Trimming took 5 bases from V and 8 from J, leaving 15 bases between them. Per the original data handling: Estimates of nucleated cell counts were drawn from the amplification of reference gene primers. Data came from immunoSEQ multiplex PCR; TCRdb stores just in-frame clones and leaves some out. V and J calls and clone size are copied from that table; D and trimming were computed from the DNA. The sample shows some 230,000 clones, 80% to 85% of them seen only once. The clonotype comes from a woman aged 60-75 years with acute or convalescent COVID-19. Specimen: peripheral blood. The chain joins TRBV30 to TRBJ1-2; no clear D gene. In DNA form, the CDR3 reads TGTGCCTGGGTTAGGACTTCTCAGGGCTACACCTTC. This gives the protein CAWVRTSQGYTF.